Each of the 10 T cell receptor beta chains below was sequenced from the same sample in a study of cytomegalovirus exposure and HLA in healthy donors. PCR involved 60 Vbeta and 13 Jbeta primers. Clones were read by immunoSEQ multiplex PCR, and TCRdb kept only the in-frame ones, dropping some. This repertoire includes about 72,000 clones. Specimen: PBMCs. These TCRs come from a man aged 50 or older in good health and CMV-seropositive.

This chain links TRBV4-1 with TRBJ1-4; D gene unclear. Germline CDR1 is MGHRA and CDR2 is YSYEKL. The ends were cut back, 6 bases at V and 5 bases at J, with 13 bases in the middle. The CDR3 sequence is 14 residues long. The CDR3 coding sequence is TGCGCCAGCAGTTCAGTTCTCCTCAATGAAAAACTGTTTTTT. It translates to CASSSVLLNEKLFF.

The genes are TRBV5-1 and TRBJ1-1; 7 bases are shared with TRBD1. Germline loops: CDR1 SGHRS, CDR2 YFSETQ. The trim removed 6 bases at V and 4 bases at J, leaving 9 bases unmatched. There are 14 residues in the CDR3. CDR3 loop: CASTPGTESTEAFF. CDR3 DNA: TGCGCCAGCACCCCCGGGACAGAGAGCACTGAAGCTTTCTTT.

The J gene is TRBJ2-7, the V gene TRBV4-1; 8 bases line up with TRBD1. From germline, CDR1 is MGHRA and CDR2 YSYEKL. The J segment lost 0 bases and the V segment lost 1 base, leaving 2 bases of the junction unmatched. The CDR3 spans 15 residues. The CDR3 region is CASSQGQGISYEQYF. The DNA of the CDR3 is TGCGCCAGCAGCCAAGGACAGGGGATCTCCTACGAGCAGTACTTC.

The J gene is TRBJ1-1, the V gene TRBV6-1, with D possibly being TRBD1 (5 bases). CDR1 and CDR2 from the germline V gene are MNHNS and SASEGT. This CDR3 has 13 amino acids. CDR3 sequence (DNA): TGTGTCACCCAGGGTGAAAGGGGAACTGAAGCTTTCTTT. Translated: CVTQGERGTEAFF.

This rearrangement joins TRBV9 to TRBJ2-3; D possibly corresponds to TRBD2 (5 bases). Germline lookup yields CDR1 SGDLS and CDR2 YYNGEE. The CDR3 totals 16 residues. Trimming removed 0 bases from V and 2 bases from J, with 13 bases in between. CDR3 bases: TGTGCCAGCAGCGTAGGGGGTAGCGAGTACACAGATACGCAGTATTTT. It specifies CASSVGGSEYTDTQYF.

This chain connects TRBV4-1 to TRBJ2-4; tentative D call: TRBD2 (5 bases). There are 15 residues in the CDR3. CDR1 is MGHRA, CDR2 YSYEKL, per germline. V shed 4 bases and J shed 2 bases, with 12 bases lying between them. CDR3 sequence reads: CASSPLWRTKNIQYF. The CDR3 DNA is TGCGCCAGCAGCCCCTTGTGGAGGACCAAAAACATTCAGTACTTC.

CDR3 coding DNA: TGCGCCAGCAGCCAATTTCCAGGGGGCTTGAACTATGGCTACACCTTC. Amino acids: CASSQFPGGLNYGYTF. This chain uses TRBV4-1 with TRBJ1-2; 8 nucleotides align to TRBD1. Looked up from germline, CDR1 is MGHRA and CDR2 is YSYEKL. CDR3 size: 16 residues. V dropped 2 bases and J dropped 2; count of bases not matched to a gene: 7.

The J gene is TRBJ1-4, the V gene TRBV6-1, with no clear D. V gave up 8 bases and J gave up 5 bases, with 12 bases separating them. This CDR3 has 13 residues. Germline V gene lookup returns CDR1 MNHNS and CDR2 SASEGT. As DNA, the CDR3 is TGTGCCAGCGCCCCGGGGTGGAATGAAAAACTGTTTTTT. Translating gives CASAPGWNEKLFF.

The V gene is TRBV10-1, the J gene TRBJ1-1; D not certain. In germline, CDR1 is WNHNN, CDR2 SYGVQD (reference sequence). The CDR3 is 13 residues long. V lost 8 bases, J lost 1 base, and 11 bases lay in between. The CDR3 DNA reads TGCGCCAGCTCGCTGGGGAGGAACACTGAAGCTTTCTTT. Its translation: CASSLGRNTEAFF.

The chain has TRBV18 and TRBJ1-6; TRBD1 aligns across 9 bases. V lost 3 bases and J lost 5; bases outside the gene matches: 8. The V gene's germline CDR1 is KGHSH and CDR2 LQKENI. The CDR3 spans 17 residues. In DNA form, the CDR3 reads TGTGCCAGCTCACCTCCGCCGGGACAGGGTAATAATTCACCCCTCCACTTT. Protein product: CASSPPPGQGNNSPLHF. Full variable domain (rest looked up from reference TRBV18 and TRBJ1-6): NAGVMQNPRHLVRRRGQEARLRCSPMKGHSHVYWYRQLPEEGLKFMVYLQKENIIDESGMPKERFSAEFPKEGPSILRIQQVVRGDSAAYFCASSPPPGQGNNSPLHFGNGTRLTVT.